The rows below give T cell receptor beta chains drawn from one sample of a study of blood T cell repertoires in COVID-19. Generated by immunoSEQ multiplex PCR, the TCRdb table keeps only in-frame clones and is missing some. The sample has 220,000 or so clones; 75% to 90% are singletons. Sequencing used PBMCs or T cells enriched from blood (not recorded which). These receptors were taken from a woman younger than 35 in a cohort exposed to, infected with or recovered from COVID-19 (not recorded which). Each CDR3 is given with its conserved first and last residue. D genes are given only for firm matches.

d_call: -; j_call: TRBJ1-6; v_call: TRBV9; cdr3_aa: CASSVGGESSPLHF
d_call: -; j_call: TRBJ2-1; v_call: TRBV14; cdr3_aa: CASSHRGVDEQFF
d_call: -; j_call: TRBJ1-1; v_call: TRBV5-1; cdr3_aa: CASSLENSHTEAFF
d_call: -; j_call: TRBJ1-1; v_call: TRBV11-2; cdr3_aa: CASQREVGHNTEAFF
d_call: TRBD1; j_call: TRBJ1-2; v_call: TRBV6-5; cdr3_aa: CASSRDRNYGYTF
d_call: -; j_call: TRBJ2-1; v_call: TRBV7-3; cdr3_aa: CASSLTSAHNEQFF
d_call: -; j_call: TRBJ2-1; v_call: TRBV7-3; cdr3_aa: CASSPTSERTPYNEQFF
d_call: TRBD1; j_call: TRBJ2-5; v_call: TRBV7-8; cdr3_aa: CASSSGTDQETQYF
d_call: -; j_call: TRBJ2-5; v_call: TRBV14; cdr3_aa: CASSQDAGAASETQYF
d_call: TRBD1; j_call: TRBJ2-7; v_call: TRBV7-9; cdr3_aa: CASSGSGGAVSYEQYF
d_call: TRBD2; j_call: TRBJ2-1; v_call: TRBV29-1; cdr3_aa: CSVASKAGVEQFF
d_call: -; j_call: TRBJ1-1; v_call: TRBV5-1; cdr3_aa: CASSPDNLNTEAFF
d_call: TRBD2; j_call: TRBJ2-7; v_call: TRBV7-8; cdr3_aa: CASTTERGPSYEQYF
d_call: -; j_call: TRBJ1-4; v_call: TRBV27; cdr3_aa: CASSSRSPGNEKLFF
d_call: -; j_call: TRBJ2-5; v_call: TRBV21-1; cdr3_aa: CASSIFSSGGCRYQETQYF
d_call: -; j_call: TRBJ1-1; v_call: TRBV5-4; cdr3_aa: CASSPPPTVITEAFF
d_call: TRBD1; j_call: TRBJ1-5; v_call: TRBV2; cdr3_aa: CASALLATGTGSQPQHF
d_call: -; j_call: TRBJ1-1; v_call: TRBV6-2/TRBV6-3; cdr3_aa: CASSSSLNTEAFF
d_call: TRBD2; j_call: TRBJ2-1; v_call: TRBV5-4; cdr3_aa: CASSTQDGTTSNEQFF
d_call: -; j_call: TRBJ1-3; v_call: TRBV2; cdr3_aa: CASSEFRPGGGNTIYF
d_call: TRBD1; j_call: TRBJ2-7; v_call: TRBV5-5; cdr3_aa: CASSFDPGQGGEQYF
d_call: TRBD2; j_call: TRBJ2-1; v_call: TRBV2; cdr3_aa: CASSEEGLSGGEQFF
d_call: -; j_call: TRBJ1-4; v_call: TRBV5-6; cdr3_aa: CASSLPGMNEKLFF
d_call: -; j_call: TRBJ1-6; v_call: TRBV2; cdr3_aa: CASKTGFNSPLHF
d_call: -; j_call: TRBJ2-1; v_call: TRBV5-1; cdr3_aa: CASSLRQAVYNEQFF
d_call: -; j_call: TRBJ2-1; v_call: TRBV7-9; cdr3_aa: CASSGGNWNEQFF
d_call: TRBD2; j_call: TRBJ2-3; v_call: TRBV11-3; cdr3_aa: CASSLEGREGPAQYF
d_call: -; j_call: TRBJ1-6; v_call: TRBV6-5; cdr3_aa: CASGRVTPPLHF
d_call: TRBD1; j_call: TRBJ1-6; v_call: TRBV14; cdr3_aa: CASSQGRQGASPLHF
d_call: TRBD2; j_call: TRBJ2-1; v_call: TRBV5-1; cdr3_aa: CASAGGGGSYNEQFF
d_call: -; j_call: TRBJ1-1; v_call: TRBV7-2; cdr3_aa: CASSDHRGTEAFF
d_call: -; j_call: TRBJ1-5; v_call: TRBV18; cdr3_aa: CASSSAGTSDQPQHF
d_call: -; j_call: TRBJ2-1; v_call: TRBV2; cdr3_aa: CAGGRDSYNEQFF
d_call: -; j_call: TRBJ1-1; v_call: TRBV12-3/TRBV12-4; cdr3_aa: CASSLDRLTQAFF
d_call: TRBD1; j_call: TRBJ2-2; v_call: TRBV28; cdr3_aa: CASSLEKVDRVDTGELFF
d_call: -; j_call: TRBJ1-4; v_call: TRBV11-2; cdr3_aa: CASSFGGANEKLFF
d_call: TRBD1; j_call: TRBJ2-3; v_call: TRBV10-1; cdr3_aa: CASLRLGTVEFCTQYF
d_call: -; j_call: TRBJ1-5; v_call: TRBV28; cdr3_aa: CASGSQPQHF
d_call: TRBD1; j_call: TRBJ1-1; v_call: TRBV15; cdr3_aa: CATSRDAGGAGTEAFF
d_call: -; j_call: TRBJ2-5; v_call: TRBV3-1/TRBV3-2; cdr3_aa: CASSQDQGPQRETQYF
d_call: TRBD2; j_call: TRBJ2-1; v_call: TRBV9; cdr3_aa: CASSATSGYYNEQFF
d_call: -; j_call: TRBJ1-2; v_call: TRBV24-1; cdr3_aa: CATSEPGKSLGGYTF
d_call: TRBD2; j_call: TRBJ2-5; v_call: TRBV27; cdr3_aa: CASSLIPPSGGMETQYF
d_call: -; j_call: TRBJ2-3; v_call: TRBV7-3; cdr3_aa: CASSFGATDTQYF
d_call: -; j_call: TRBJ2-5; v_call: TRBV10-2; cdr3_aa: CASTSQETQYF
d_call: TRBD1; j_call: TRBJ1-5; v_call: TRBV7-9; cdr3_aa: CASSLVGGGQGTDQPQHF
d_call: TRBD1; j_call: TRBJ2-1; v_call: TRBV19; cdr3_aa: CATGPTGSSYNEQFF
d_call: -; j_call: TRBJ1-5; v_call: TRBV19; cdr3_aa: CASSPRGGVGNQPQHF
d_call: -; j_call: TRBJ1-1; v_call: TRBV3-1/TRBV3-2; cdr3_aa: CASSQDPRGFKNTEAFF
d_call: TRBD1; j_call: TRBJ2-7; v_call: TRBV5-1; cdr3_aa: CASSVGQGISYEQYF
d_call: -; j_call: TRBJ2-1; v_call: TRBV10-3; cdr3_aa: CATQGGVSYNEQFF
d_call: -; j_call: TRBJ2-2; v_call: TRBV21-1; cdr3_aa: CASSTYRPPNTGELFF
d_call: -; j_call: TRBJ2-7; v_call: TRBV12-3/TRBV12-4; cdr3_aa: CASSLAGAYEQYF
d_call: -; j_call: TRBJ1-3; v_call: TRBV30; cdr3_aa: CAWGQGTTGNTIYF
d_call: TRBD1; j_call: TRBJ1-5; v_call: TRBV2; cdr3_aa: CASMRGTGDNQPQHF
d_call: TRBD1; j_call: TRBJ2-1; v_call: TRBV7-2; cdr3_aa: CASSPSQGGVGNEQFF
d_call: -; j_call: TRBJ2-1; v_call: TRBV19; cdr3_aa: CASTQYGSSNEQFF